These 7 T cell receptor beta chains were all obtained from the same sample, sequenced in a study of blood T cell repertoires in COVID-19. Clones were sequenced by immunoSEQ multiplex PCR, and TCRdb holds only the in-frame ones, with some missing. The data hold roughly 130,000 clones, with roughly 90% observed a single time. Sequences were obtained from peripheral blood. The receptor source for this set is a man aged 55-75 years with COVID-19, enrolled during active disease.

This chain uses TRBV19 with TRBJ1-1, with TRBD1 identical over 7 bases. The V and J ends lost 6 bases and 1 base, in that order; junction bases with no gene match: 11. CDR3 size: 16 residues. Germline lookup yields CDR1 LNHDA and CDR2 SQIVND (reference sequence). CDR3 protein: CASRRFTGVANTEAFF. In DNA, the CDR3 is TGTGCCAGTAGAAGGTTCACAGGGGTCGCGAACACTGAAGCTTTCTTT.

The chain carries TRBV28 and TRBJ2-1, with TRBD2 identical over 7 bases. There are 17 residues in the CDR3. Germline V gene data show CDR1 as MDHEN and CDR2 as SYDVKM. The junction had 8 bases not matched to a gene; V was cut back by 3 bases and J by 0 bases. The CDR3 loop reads CASSFSRGGSSYNEQFF. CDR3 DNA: TGTGCCAGCAGTTTTTCACGGGGAGGGAGCTCCTACAATGAGCAGTTCTTC.

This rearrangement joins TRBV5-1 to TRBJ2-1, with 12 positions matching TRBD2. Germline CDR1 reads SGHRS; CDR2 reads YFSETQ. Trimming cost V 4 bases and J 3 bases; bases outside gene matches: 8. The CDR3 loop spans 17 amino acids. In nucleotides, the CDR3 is TGCGCCAGCAGCCCGGCTGGGGGACTAGCGGGCTACAATGAGCAGTTCTTC. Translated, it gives CASSPAGGLAGYNEQFF. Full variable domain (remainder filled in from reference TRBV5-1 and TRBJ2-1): KAGVTQTPRYLIKTRGQQVTLSCSPISGHRSVSWYQQTPGQGLQFLFEYFSETQRNKGNFPGRFSGRQFSNSRSEMNVSTLELGDSALYLCASSPAGGLAGYNEQFFGPGTRLTVL.

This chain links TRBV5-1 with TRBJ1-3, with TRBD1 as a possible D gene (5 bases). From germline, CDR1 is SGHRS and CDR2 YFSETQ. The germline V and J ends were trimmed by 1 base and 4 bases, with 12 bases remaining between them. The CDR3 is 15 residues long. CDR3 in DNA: TGCGCCAGCAGCTTGATGGGGCCAACGGGAAACACCATATATTTT. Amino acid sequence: CASSLMGPTGNTIYF. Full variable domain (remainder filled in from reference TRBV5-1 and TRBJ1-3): KAGVTQTPRYLIKTRGQQVTLSCSPISGHRSVSWYQQTPGQGLQFLFEYFSETQRNKGNFPGRFSGRQFSNSRSEMNVSTLELGDSALYLCASSLMGPTGNTIYFGEGSWLTVV.

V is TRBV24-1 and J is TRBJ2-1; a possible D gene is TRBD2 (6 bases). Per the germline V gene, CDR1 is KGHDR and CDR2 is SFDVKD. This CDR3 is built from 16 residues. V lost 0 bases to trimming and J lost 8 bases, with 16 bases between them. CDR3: CATSDLGRGGRDEQFF. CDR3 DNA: TGTGCCACCAGTGATTTGGGGCGGGGAGGTCGGGATGAGCAGTTCTTC.

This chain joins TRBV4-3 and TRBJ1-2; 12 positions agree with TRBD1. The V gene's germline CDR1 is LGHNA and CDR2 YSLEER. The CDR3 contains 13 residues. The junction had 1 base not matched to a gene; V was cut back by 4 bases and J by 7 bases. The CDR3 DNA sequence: TGCGCCAGCAGCCCGGGACAGGGGGCTGGCTACACCTTC. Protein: CASSPGQGAGYTF.

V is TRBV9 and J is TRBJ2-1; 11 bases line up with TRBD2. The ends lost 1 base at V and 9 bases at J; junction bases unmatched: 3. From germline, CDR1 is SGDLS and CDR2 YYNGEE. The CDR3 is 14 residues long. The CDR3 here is CASSVTSGSSEQFF. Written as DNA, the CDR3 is TGTGCCAGCAGCGTAACTAGCGGGAGTAGTGAGCAGTTCTTC.